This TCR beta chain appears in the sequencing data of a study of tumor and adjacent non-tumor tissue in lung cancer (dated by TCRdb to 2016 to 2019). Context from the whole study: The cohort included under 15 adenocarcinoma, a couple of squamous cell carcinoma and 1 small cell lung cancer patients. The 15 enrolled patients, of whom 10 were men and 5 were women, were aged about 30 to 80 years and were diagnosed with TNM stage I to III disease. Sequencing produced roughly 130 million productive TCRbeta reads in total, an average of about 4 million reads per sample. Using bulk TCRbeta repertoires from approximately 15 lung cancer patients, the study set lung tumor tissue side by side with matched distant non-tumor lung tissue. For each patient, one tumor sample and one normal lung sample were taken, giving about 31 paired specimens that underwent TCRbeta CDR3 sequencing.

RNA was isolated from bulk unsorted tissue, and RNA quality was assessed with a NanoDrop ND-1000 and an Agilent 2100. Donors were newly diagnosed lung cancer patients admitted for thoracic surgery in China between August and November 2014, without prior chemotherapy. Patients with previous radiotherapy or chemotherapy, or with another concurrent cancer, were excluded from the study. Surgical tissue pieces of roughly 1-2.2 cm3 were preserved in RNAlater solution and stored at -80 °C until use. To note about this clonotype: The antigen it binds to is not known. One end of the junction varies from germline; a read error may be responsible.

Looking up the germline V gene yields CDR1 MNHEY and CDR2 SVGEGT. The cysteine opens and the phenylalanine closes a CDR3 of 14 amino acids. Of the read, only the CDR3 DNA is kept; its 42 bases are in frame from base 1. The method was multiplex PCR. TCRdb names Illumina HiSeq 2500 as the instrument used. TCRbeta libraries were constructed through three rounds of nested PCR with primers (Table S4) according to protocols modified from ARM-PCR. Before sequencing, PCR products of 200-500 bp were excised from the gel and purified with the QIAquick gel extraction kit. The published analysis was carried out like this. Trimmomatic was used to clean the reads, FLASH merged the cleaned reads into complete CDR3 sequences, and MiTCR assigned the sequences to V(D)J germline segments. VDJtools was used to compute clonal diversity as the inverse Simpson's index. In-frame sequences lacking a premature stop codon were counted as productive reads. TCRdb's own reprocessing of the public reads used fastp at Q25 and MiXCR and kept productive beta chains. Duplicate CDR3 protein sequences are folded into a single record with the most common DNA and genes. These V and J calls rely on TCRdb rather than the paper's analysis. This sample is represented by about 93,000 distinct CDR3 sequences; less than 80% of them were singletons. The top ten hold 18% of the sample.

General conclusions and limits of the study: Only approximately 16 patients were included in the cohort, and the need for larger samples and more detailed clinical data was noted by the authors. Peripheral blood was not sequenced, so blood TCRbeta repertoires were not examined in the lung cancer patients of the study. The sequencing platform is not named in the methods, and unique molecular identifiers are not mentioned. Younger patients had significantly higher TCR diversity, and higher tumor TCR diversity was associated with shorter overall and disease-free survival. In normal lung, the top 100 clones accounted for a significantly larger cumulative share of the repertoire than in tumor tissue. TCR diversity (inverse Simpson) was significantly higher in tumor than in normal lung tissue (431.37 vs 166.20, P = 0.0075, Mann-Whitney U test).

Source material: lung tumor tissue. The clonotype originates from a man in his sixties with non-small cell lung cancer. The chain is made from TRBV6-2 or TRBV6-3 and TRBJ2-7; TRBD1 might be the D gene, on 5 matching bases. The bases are TGTGCCAACAGTTACCAAGGGGCAGGCTACGAGCAGTACTTC. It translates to CANSYQGAGYEQYF.